The present T cell receptor beta chain was sequenced within a study of CD8+ T cells in alopecia areata. General study findings and limits: Scalp sample data also include resident alphabeta T cells from normal skin. Scalp clonality decreased significantly with tofacitinib, and so did expanded CD8+ clones among the top 100.

Stated treatment: oral pan-JAK inhibitor, 5-10 mg twice daily. CD4+ and CD8+ T cells were sorted from PBMCs. Turning to this clone: Its antigen is not identified.

The CDR3 totals 12 residues. V lost 4 bases to trimming and J lost 9 bases, with 10 bases between them. Germline V gene data show CDR1 as GTSNPN and CDR2 as SVGIG (reference sequence). Sequencing used cDNA as its template, made by extracting RNA and reverse transcribing it. Data came from immunoSEQ multiplex PCR; TCRdb stores just in-frame clones and leaves some out. The data hold roughly 280,000 clones, with 60% observed a single time. The sequencing used CD4+ T cells sorted from blood, collected around week 52, from a patient treated with tofacitinib. The chain joins TRBV30 to TRBJ1-6; D ambiguous. This TCR was recovered from a human donor with alopecia areata. The CDR3 region is CAWNPPGSPLHF. DNA of the CDR3: TGTGCCTGGAATCCTCCGGGTTCACCCCTCCACTTT. The full variable domain, its missing parts supplied by reference TRBV30 and TRBJ1-6, is SQTIHQWPATLVQPVGSPLSLECTVEGTSNPNLYWYRQAAGRGLQLLFYSVGIGQISSEVPQNLSASRPQDRQFILSSKKLLLSDSGFYLCAWNPPGSPLHFGNGTRLTVT.